This T cell receptor beta chain comes out of a study of T cell responses to AZD1222 COVID-19 vaccine. Study results and limitations: Vaccine-associated CD4 TCRs spanned spike, dominant at 160-218 and 743-854.

Sequencing was performed with immunoSEQ multiplex PCR; in TCRdb, only in-frame clones are kept and a portion is missing. This repertoire shows approximately 72,000 clones, about 88% found once; its top ten account for over 25%. The germline V gene encodes CDR1 LGHDT and CDR2 YNNKEL (reference sequence). Trimming at V came to 3 bases and at J to 7 bases, leaving 4 bases not matched to a gene. There are 13 residues in the CDR3. A remark on this clone: Its antigen is not identified.

V is TRBV3-1 (or the pseudogene TRBV3-2) and J is TRBJ2-7; 9 positions agree with TRBD2. The sequence was obtained from an adult who received the AZD1222 COVID-19 vaccine. The specimen was peripheral blood, collected 28 days after the second AZD1222 dose. This CDR3 reads CASSHSGSLEQYF. In DNA, the CDR3 is TGTGCCAGCAGCCATAGCGGGAGTTTAGAGCAGTACTTC.